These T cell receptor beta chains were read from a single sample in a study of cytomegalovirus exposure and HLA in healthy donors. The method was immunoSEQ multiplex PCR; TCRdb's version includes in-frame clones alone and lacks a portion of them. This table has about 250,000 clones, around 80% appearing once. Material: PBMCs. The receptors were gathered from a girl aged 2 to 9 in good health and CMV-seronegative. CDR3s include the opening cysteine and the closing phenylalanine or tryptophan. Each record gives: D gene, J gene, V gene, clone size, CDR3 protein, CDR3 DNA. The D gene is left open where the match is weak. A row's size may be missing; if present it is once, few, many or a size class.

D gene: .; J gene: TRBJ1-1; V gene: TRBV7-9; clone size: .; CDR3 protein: CAGRGGGYTEAFF; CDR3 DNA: TGTGCCGGACGAGGGGGTGGGTACACTGAAGCTTTCTTT
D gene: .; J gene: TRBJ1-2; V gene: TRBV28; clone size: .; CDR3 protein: CASSLRPEVSTYGYTF; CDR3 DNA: TGTGCCAGCAGTTTACGTCCAGAAGTATCCACCTATGGCTACACCTTC
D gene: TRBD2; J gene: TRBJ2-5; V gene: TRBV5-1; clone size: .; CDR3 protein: CASSLYLGGLAGEETQYF; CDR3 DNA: TGCGCCAGCAGCTTATATTTGGGGGGACTAGCGGGGGAAGAGACCCAGTACTTC
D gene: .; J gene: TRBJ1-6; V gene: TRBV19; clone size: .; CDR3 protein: CASSTSQAKTGNVTPLHF; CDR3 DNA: TGTGCCAGTAGTACGAGCCAGGCGAAAACAGGGAACGTGACACCCCTCCACTTT
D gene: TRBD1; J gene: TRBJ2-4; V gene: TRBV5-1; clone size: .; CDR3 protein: CASSWTGERNIQYF; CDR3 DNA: TGCGCCAGCAGCTGGACAGGGGAGAGGAACATTCAGTACTTC
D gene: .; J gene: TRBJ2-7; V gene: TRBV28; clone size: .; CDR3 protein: CASSLPGALYEQYF; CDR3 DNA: TGTGCCAGCAGTTTACCAGGGGCCCTCTACGAGCAGTACTTC
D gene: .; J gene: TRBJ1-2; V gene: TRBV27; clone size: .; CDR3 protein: CASSFSGDPSFYGYTF; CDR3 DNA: TGTGCCAGCAGTTTCTCAGGGGACCCTTCTTTCTATGGCTACACCTTC
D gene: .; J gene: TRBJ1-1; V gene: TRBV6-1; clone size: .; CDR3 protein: CASSYQPGGTEAFF; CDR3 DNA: TGTGCCAGCAGTTATCAACCAGGAGGCACTGAAGCTTTCTTT
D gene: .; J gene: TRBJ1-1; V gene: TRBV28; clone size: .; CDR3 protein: CASTPRGGTEAFF; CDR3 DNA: TGTGCCAGCACTCCCCGGGGAGGCACTGAAGCTTTCTTT
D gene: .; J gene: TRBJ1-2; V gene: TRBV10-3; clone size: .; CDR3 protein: CAISEQGLGSSYTF; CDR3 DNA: TGTGCCATCAGTGAACAGGGCTTAGGTTCTAGCTACACCTTC
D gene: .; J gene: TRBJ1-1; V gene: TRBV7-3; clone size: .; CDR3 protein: CASSSREGTEAFF; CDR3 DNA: TGTGCCAGCAGCTCCAGGGAAGGCACTGAAGCTTTCTTT
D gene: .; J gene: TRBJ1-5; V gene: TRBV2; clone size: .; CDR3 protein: CASSPGSGSNQPQHF; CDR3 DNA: TGTGCCAGCAGCCCTGGATCGGGAAGCAATCAGCCCCAGCATTTT
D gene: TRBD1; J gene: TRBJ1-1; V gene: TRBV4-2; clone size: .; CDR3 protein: CASRQPGTGANTEAFF; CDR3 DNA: TGTGCCAGCAGACAACCCGGGACAGGGGCGAACACTGAAGCTTTCTTT
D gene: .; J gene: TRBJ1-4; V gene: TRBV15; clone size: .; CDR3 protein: CATSRNRVLELFF; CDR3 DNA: TGTGCCACCAGCAGAAACAGGGTTTTGGAACTGTTTTTT
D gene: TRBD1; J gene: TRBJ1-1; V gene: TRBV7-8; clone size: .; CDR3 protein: CASSSQGVLNTEAFF; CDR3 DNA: TGTGCCAGCAGCTCCCAGGGGGTATTGAACACTGAAGCTTTCTTT
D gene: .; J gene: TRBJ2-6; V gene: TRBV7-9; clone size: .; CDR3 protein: CASSLSQANVLTF; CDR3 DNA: TGTGCCAGCAGCTTATCCCAGGCCAACGTCCTGACTTTC
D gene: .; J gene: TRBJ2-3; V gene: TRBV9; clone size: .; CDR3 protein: CASSAGGMFRYF; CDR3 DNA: TGTGCCAGCAGCGCCGGAGGCATGTTTCGGTATTTT
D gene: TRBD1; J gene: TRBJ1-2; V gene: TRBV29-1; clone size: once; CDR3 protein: CSVDTGTEGYTF; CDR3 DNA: TGCAGCGTTGATACCGGGACAGAGGGCTACACCTTC
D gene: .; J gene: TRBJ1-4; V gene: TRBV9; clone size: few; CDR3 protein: CASSGDLGRDTNEKLFF; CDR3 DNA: TGTGCCAGCAGCGGAGACTTGGGGAGGGACACTAATGAAAAACTGTTTTTT
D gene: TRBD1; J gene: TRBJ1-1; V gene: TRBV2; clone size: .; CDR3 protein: CASSELGQGLWGEAFF; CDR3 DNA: TGTGCCAGCAGTGAACTAGGACAGGGGCTTTGGGGTGAAGCTTTCTTT
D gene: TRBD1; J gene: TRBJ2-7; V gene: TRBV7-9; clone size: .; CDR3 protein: CASSFGQGLNEQYF; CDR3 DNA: TGTGCCAGCAGCTTCGGACAGGGGTTAAACGAGCAGTACTTC
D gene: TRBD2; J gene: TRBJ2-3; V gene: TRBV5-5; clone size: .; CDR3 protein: CASSYTGLAYTDTQYF; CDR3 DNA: TGTGCCAGCAGCTATACGGGACTAGCGTACACAGATACGCAGTATTTT
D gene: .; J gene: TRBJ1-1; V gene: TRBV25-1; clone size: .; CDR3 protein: CASSSTGITEAFF; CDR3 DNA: TGTGCCAGCAGCTCTACAGGGATAACTGAAGCTTTCTTT
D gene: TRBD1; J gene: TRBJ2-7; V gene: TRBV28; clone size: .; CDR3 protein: CASRQGVSYEQYF; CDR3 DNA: TGTGCCAGCAGGCAGGGGGTCTCCTACGAGCAGTACTTC
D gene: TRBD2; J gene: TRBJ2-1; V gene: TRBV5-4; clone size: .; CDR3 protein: CASSWGGSSDEQFF; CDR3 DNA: TGTGCCAGCAGCTGGGGCGGGAGTTCCGATGAGCAGTTCTTC
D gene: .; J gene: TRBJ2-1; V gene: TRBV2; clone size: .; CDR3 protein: CASSDSYNEQFF; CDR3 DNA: TGTGCCAGCAGTGACAGTTACAATGAGCAGTTCTTC